Each of the 19 T cell receptor beta chains below was sequenced from the same sample in a study of OX40 agonist ivuxolimab in advanced cancers. Some clones are missing from TCRdb's copy, which holds only in-frame ones; the method was immunoSEQ multiplex PCR. The table includes 100,000 to 130,000 clones, around 93% detected once. The sequences come from CD4+ or CD8+ T cells sorted from blood, collected in a trial of the OX40 agonist ivuxolimab. The receptors derive from an adult with an advanced solid tumor such as melanoma, head and neck, liver or kidney cancer.

The chain employs TRBV10-1 and TRBJ2-5; 7 positions match TRBD1. V lost 5 bases to trimming and J lost 1 base; unmatched junction nucleotides: 1. The germline gives CDR1 WNHNN, CDR2 SYGVQD (reference sequence). This CDR3 spans 13 amino acids. The CDR3 coding sequence is TGCGCCAGCAGTTCAGGGGGCCAAGAGACCCAGTACTTC. Translation: CASSSGGQETQYF.

The V and J genes are TRBV9 and TRBJ2-1; 8 bases agree with TRBD1. This CDR3 region has 15 residues. In germline, CDR1 is SGDLS, CDR2 YYNGEE. The junction had 4 bases not matched to a gene; V was cut back by 0 bases and J by 5 bases. As DNA, the CDR3 is TGTGCCAGCAGCGTAGGCAGGGGGCTGAACAATGAGCAGTTCTTC. Translation gives CASSVGRGLNNEQFF.

V and J are TRBV5-1 and TRBJ2-7; D is perhaps TRBD2 (5 bases). Germline values: CDR1 SGHRS, CDR2 YFSETQ. Deletions cut 2 bases from V and 0 bases from J, with 12 bases between. The CDR3 covers 15 residues. CDR3: CASSFGGWGSYEQYF. For the CDR3, the DNA is TGCGCCAGCAGCTTCGGAGGTTGGGGCTCCTACGAGCAGTACTTC.

The chain carries TRBV9 and TRBJ2-5; D may be TRBD2 (6 bases). V lost 0 bases, J lost 4 bases, and 22 bases lay in between. The CDR3 has 18 residues. Germline V gene lookup returns CDR1 SGDLS and CDR2 YYNGEE. CDR3 region: CASSVGATAVLGGETQYF. DNA for the CDR3: TGTGCCAGCAGCGTAGGGGCCACGGCAGTCCTGGGGGGAGAGACCCAGTACTTC.

The chain carries TRBV9 and TRBJ1-3; D may be TRBD1 (5 bases). Germline CDR1 is SGDLS and CDR2 is YYNGEE. The V end was cut by 0 bases, the J end by 9 bases, with 16 bases between. The CDR3 sequence is 15 residues long. The CDR3 DNA reads TGTGCCAGCAGCGTAGATCCCAACCTGGGGGGCACCATATATTTT. It encodes CASSVDPNLGGTIYF.

This clone was recorded a few times. CDR3 sequence: CASSPNGGGRLAGGNKNIQYF. DNA for the CDR3: TGTGCCAGCAGTCCCAATGGTGGGGGTCGACTAGCGGGAGGGAACAAAAACATTCAGTACTTC. The genes are TRBV27 and TRBJ2-4, with 14 positions matching TRBD2. The J segment lost 3 bases and the V segment lost 5 bases, leaving 18 bases of the junction unmatched. Germline loops: CDR1 MNHEY, CDR2 SMNVEV (reference sequence). CDR3 length: 21 residues.

The chain uses TRBV27 and TRBJ1-2; the D gene is possibly TRBD1 (5 bases). Per the germline V gene, CDR1 is MNHEY and CDR2 is SMNVEV (reference sequence). V lost 3 bases and J 8 bases, leaving 16 bases between the germline ends. The CDR3 is made up of 14 amino acids. The CDR3, as DNA: TGTGCCAGCAGTTTGGACGGGGGGGTGAGGGGCTACACCTTC. Protein product: CASSLDGGVRGYTF.

J is TRBJ2-3 and V is TRBV5-1; D unclear. V was trimmed by 0 bases and J by 5 bases, leaving 10 bases between them. CDR1 is SGHRS, CDR2 YFSETQ, per germline. The CDR3 runs to 14 residues. The CDR3 here is CASSLDTYGDTQYF. The CDR3, as DNA: TGCGCCAGCAGCTTGGACACCTACGGAGATACGCAGTATTTT.

This clone has a single count. J is TRBJ2-7 and V is TRBV2; D is undetermined. In germline, CDR1 is SNHLY, CDR2 FYNNEI. The CDR3 is 11 amino acids. Trimming stripped 7 bases from V and 1 base from J, with 5 bases between. The CDR3 DNA reads TGTGCCAGCAAGGGATCCTACGAGCAGTACTTC. Protein sequence: CASKGSYEQYF.

This chain links TRBV11-3 with TRBJ1-2; TRBD1 is a possible D gene (5 bases). CDR3 length equals 16 residues. V was pared by 0 bases and J by 1 base, with 12 bases between. Germline V gene lookup returns CDR1 SGHNT and CDR2 YENEEA. CDR3: CASSLDMQGLNYGYTF. In DNA form, the CDR3 reads TGTGCCAGCAGCTTAGATATGCAGGGCCTTAACTATGGCTACACCTTC.

This clone is a singleton in its sample. The chain joins TRBV5-1 to TRBJ2-1; 14 bases are a match to TRBD2. CDR3 length: 15 amino acids. V gave up 4 bases and J gave up 10 bases; unmatched junction bases: 7. Germline V gene sequence: CDR1 SGHRS, CDR2 YFSETQ. CDR3: CASSAGLAGGGEQFF. The DNA of the CDR3 is TGCGCCAGCAGCGCAGGACTAGCGGGAGGAGGAGAGCAGTTCTTC.

The chain recombines TRBV6-6 with TRBJ2-1; perhaps TRBD1 as D (5 bases). Deletions cut 3 bases from V and 3 bases from J, with 6 bases between. CDR3 size: 13 residues. Germline loops: CDR1 MNHNY, CDR2 SVGAGI (reference sequence). The CDR3 sequence is CASSYDSYNEQFF. In DNA, the CDR3 is TGTGCCAGCAGTTATGACAGCTACAATGAGCAGTTCTTC.

The genes are TRBV5-4 and TRBJ2-1; TRBD2 agrees at 15 bases. From germline, CDR1 is SGHNT and CDR2 YYREEE (reference sequence). The CDR3 contains 16 residues. The ends lost 3 bases at V and 7 bases at J; junction bases unmatched: 5. CDR3 sequence reads: CASSSGLAGGKNEQFF. CDR3 DNA sequence: TGTGCCAGCAGCTCGGGACTAGCGGGGGGTAAAAATGAGCAGTTCTTC.

The genes are TRBV4-2 and TRBJ2-1, with 10 bases lining up with TRBD2. CDR3 length equals 15 residues. CDR1 is LGHNA, CDR2 YNFKEQ, per germline. With V trimmed by 3 bases and J by 6 bases, 5 bases remained unmatched. In DNA form, the CDR3 reads TGTGCCAGCAGCCAGAGCGGGGGGGCTGGCAATGAGCAGTTCTTC. It codes for CASSQSGGAGNEQFF.

This chain links TRBV7-9 with TRBJ1-3; TRBD1 aligns across 8 bases. Trimming removed 3 bases from V and 0 bases from J; junction bases left unmatched: 10. There are 18 residues in the CDR3. The germline V gene has CDR1 SEHNR and CDR2 FQNEAQ (reference sequence). The CDR3 nucleotides read TGTGCCAGCAGCTTTTCGGGCAGGGGGCTTACCTCTGGAAACACCATATATTTT. Translation: CASSFSGRGLTSGNTIYF.

The chain combines TRBV10-3 with TRBJ1-1, with 7 bases identical to TRBD1. J gave up 3 bases and V 7 bases, and 8 bases lay outside the gene matches. The germline CDR1 and CDR2 sequences are ENHRY and SYGVKD. The CDR3 length is 14 residues. The CDR3 bases are TGTGCCATCACACCGACAGGGAAGGACACTGAAGCTTTCTTT. Translating it yields CAITPTGKDTEAFF.

The rearrangement joins TRBV6-1 to TRBJ2-2; D uncertain. CDR1 is MNHNS and CDR2 is SASEGT in the germline V gene. Deletions cut 6 bases from V and 7 bases from J, with 9 bases between. This CDR3 is built from 12 residues. In DNA, the CDR3 is TGTGCCAGCAGGAACCTTAACGGGGAGCTGTTTTTT. Encoded protein: CASRNLNGELFF.

This chain links TRBV14 with TRBJ1-1, with D uncertain. CDR1 SGHDN and CDR2 FVKESK come from the germline V gene. The ends were cut back, 6 bases at V and 9 bases at J, with 11 bases in the middle. The CDR3 sequence is 11 residues long. CDR3 region: CASSSEGKAFF. DNA for the CDR3: TGTGCCAGCAGTTCTGAAGGAAAAGCTTTCTTT.

This chain joins TRBV6-7 and TRBJ2-1; TRBD2 aligns across 8 bases. TRBV6-7 is known as an ORF, though its function is uncertain. Trimming removed 0 bases from V and 2 bases from J; junction bases left unmatched: 9. The CDR3 runs to 18 residues. For the CDR3, the DNA is TGTGCCAGCAGTTACTCCTTGCATGCGACTAGCGCCTACAATGAGCAGTTCTTC. The encoded protein is CASSYSLHATSAYNEQFF.